These 8 T cell receptor beta chains share one sample of origin, sequenced in a study of shared clonotypes between healthy human individuals. Generated by immunoSEQ multiplex PCR, the TCRdb table keeps only in-frame clones and is missing some. This table holds more than 2 million clones, approximately 94% found once. The sequenced sample consisted of naive CD4+ T cells sorted from blood. Subset given: CD45RA+ positively selected. These receptors were obtained from a young man in good health.

The V call is TRBV5-4, the J call TRBJ2-5; the D gene is possibly TRBD1 (5 bases). Germline lookup yields CDR1 SGHNT and CDR2 YYREEE (reference sequence). The V end lost 5 bases, the J end lost 4 bases, and 12 bases lay between the germline ends. This CDR3 comprises 13 residues. CDR3 DNA sequence: TGTGCCAGCAGTCAGGGCTCAGGAGAGACCCAGTACTTC. The encoded protein is CASSQGSGETQYF.

V gene TRBV29-1 combines with J gene TRBJ1-2, with a tentative D call TRBD1 (5 bases). CDR3 length equals 14 residues. Germline-derived CDR1 and CDR2 are SQVTM and ANQGSEA. V was pared by 2 bases and J by 5 bases, with 15 bases between. The CDR3 nucleotides read TGCAGCGTTGAACCGACGGGGGGTTATTATGGCTACACCTTC. It translates to CSVEPTGGYYGYTF.

The chain carries TRBV11-2 and TRBJ2-3, with 9 nucleotides matching TRBD2. The germline CDR1 and CDR2 sequences are SGHAT and FQNNGV. CDR3 size: 16 residues. J gave up 0 bases and V 3 bases, and 4 bases lay outside the gene matches. The CDR3: CASSFLAGASTDTQYF. DNA of the CDR3: TGTGCCAGCAGCTTCTTAGCGGGGGCTAGCACAGATACGCAGTATTTT.

As regards this clone: Additional DNA sequences in this sample encode the identical CDR3. This chain links TRBV6-5 with TRBJ1-1, with TRBD1 as a possible D gene (6 bases). Germline-derived CDR1 and CDR2 are MNHEY and SVGAGI. The CDR3 contains 11 residues. Trimming removed 7 bases from V and 5 bases from J, with 8 bases in between. As DNA, the CDR3 is TGTGCCAGCAATAGGGGGACTGAAGCTTTCTTT. This sequence encodes CASNRGTEAFF.

This sequence joins TRBV5-4 and TRBJ2-3, with D unclear. The CDR3 sequence is 14 residues long. CDR1 is SGHNT, CDR2 YYREEE, per germline (reference sequence). Trimming took 1 base from V and 0 from J, leaving 6 bases between them. CDR3 coding DNA: TGTGCCAGCAGCTTGAAGGACAGCACAGATACGCAGTATTTT. The encoded protein is CASSLKDSTDTQYF.

Points on this clone: Additional DNA sequences in this sample encode the identical CDR3. The chain uses TRBV11-2 and TRBJ2-5, with D unclear. V lost 3 bases to trimming and J lost 5 bases, with 10 bases between them. Germline CDR1 is SGHAT and CDR2 is FQNNGV. The CDR3 has 13 residues. CDR3 region: CASSLGLRETQYF. CDR3 coding DNA: TGTGCCAGCAGCTTGGGGTTGAGGGAGACCCAGTACTTC.

A note on this clone: Other DNA sequences from this sample encode an identical CDR3 as well. J is TRBJ2-5 and V is TRBV5-1, with D perhaps TRBD2 (5 bases). Trimming stripped 0 bases from V and 0 bases from J, with 6 bases between. The CDR3 sequence is 14 residues long. Germline loops: CDR1 SGHRS, CDR2 YFSETQ. The CDR3 reads CASSLVSDQETQYF. The CDR3 DNA reads as TGCGCCAGCAGCTTGGTTAGCGACCAAGAGACCCAGTACTTC. Supplemented by reference TRBV5-1 and TRBJ2-5, the full variable domain reads KAGVTQTPRYLIKTRGQQVTLSCSPISGHRSVSWYQQTPGQGLQFLFEYFSETQRNKGNFPGRFSGRQFSNSRSEMNVSTLELGDSALYLCASSLVSDQETQYFGPGTRLLVL.

The chain links TRBV5-1 to TRBJ2-3; 9 nucleotides line up with TRBD2. Germline V gene data show CDR1 as SGHRS and CDR2 as YFSETQ. The V segment lost 6 bases and the J segment 1 base; nucleotides outside the gene matches: 3. This CDR3 has 14 amino acids. CDR3 DNA sequence: TGCGCCAGCACCCGGACTAGCGGCACAGATACGCAGTATTTT. This gives the protein CASTRTSGTDTQYF.